A selection of T cell receptor beta chains follows, all from one sample in a study of blood T cell repertoires in COVID-19. Measured with immunoSEQ multiplex PCR; TCRdb has only the in-frame clones, and not every one. The sample yields over 100,000 clones, roughly 75% seen once. What was sequenced was peripheral blood. The receptors derive from a man aged 55 to 69 with active or convalescent COVID-19. Each CDR3 is given with its conserved first and last residue. The D gene is left open where the match is weak. Some rows mark clone size as missing; the rest say once, few, many or name a class of expanded clone.

clone size: NA
J gene: TRBJ1-1
V gene: TRBV5-5
D gene: TRBD1
CDR3 protein: CASSLNPGGKAEAFF
CDR3 DNA: TGTGCCAGCAGCTTGAATCCAGGGGGTAAGGCTGAAGCTTTCTTT

clone size: NA
J gene: TRBJ2-5
V gene: TRBV7-3
D gene: NA
CDR3 protein: CASSPSSGRGQETQYF
CDR3 DNA: TGTGCCAGCAGCCCGAGTTCGGGCAGGGGCCAAGAGACCCAGTACTTC

clone size: few
J gene: TRBJ1-3
V gene: TRBV29-1
D gene: TRBD1
CDR3 protein: CSVGTGGTIYF
CDR3 DNA: TGCAGCGTTGGGACAGGCGGGACCATATATTTT

clone size: NA
J gene: TRBJ2-1
V gene: TRBV7-2
D gene: NA
CDR3 protein: CASSQGARGLNEQFF
CDR3 DNA: TGTGCCAGCAGCCAAGGGGCCCGGGGACTTAATGAGCAGTTCTTC

clone size: NA
J gene: TRBJ2-5
V gene: TRBV5-3
D gene: NA
CDR3 protein: CARRFSGKETQYF
CDR3 DNA: TGTGCCAGAAGGTTTAGCGGCAAAGAGACCCAGTACTTC

clone size: many
J gene: TRBJ1-4
V gene: TRBV28
D gene: NA
CDR3 protein: CASSRESKGKLFF
CDR3 DNA: TGTGCCAGCAGTAGGGAGTCGAAGGGAAAACTGTTTTTT

clone size: NA
J gene: TRBJ1-1
V gene: TRBV13
D gene: NA
CDR3 protein: CASSLGLMGSGGNTEAFF
CDR3 DNA: TGTGCCAGCAGCTTAGGCCTAATGGGAAGTGGGGGCAACACTGAAGCTTTCTTT

clone size: NA
J gene: TRBJ2-5
V gene: TRBV28
D gene: TRBD1
CDR3 protein: CASLSDRPFRETQYF
CDR3 DNA: TGTGCCAGCCTCTCGGACAGGCCTTTCCGTGAGACCCAGTACTTC

clone size: NA
J gene: TRBJ2-5
V gene: TRBV14
D gene: NA
CDR3 protein: CASSPWDYQETQYF
CDR3 DNA: TGTGCCAGCAGCCCGTGGGACTACCAAGAGACCCAGTACTTC

clone size: NA
J gene: TRBJ2-1
V gene: TRBV11-2
D gene: NA
CDR3 protein: CASSLGSGGLNEQFF
CDR3 DNA: TGTGCCAGCAGCTTAGGCTCGGGGGGCCTGAATGAGCAGTTCTTC

clone size: few
J gene: TRBJ2-7
V gene: TRBV19
D gene: TRBD2
CDR3 protein: CASSRGASGRYEQYF
CDR3 DNA: TGTGCCAGTAGCCGAGGGGCTAGCGGGAGATACGAGCAGTACTTC

clone size: NA
J gene: TRBJ2-7
V gene: TRBV28
D gene: NA
CDR3 protein: CASSLGRKEQYF
CDR3 DNA: TGTGCCAGCAGTTTAGGCAGGAAAGAGCAGTACTTC

clone size: NA
J gene: TRBJ1-2
V gene: TRBV4-2
D gene: NA
CDR3 protein: CASSQDGGWRDGYTF
CDR3 DNA: TGTGCCAGCAGCCAAGATGGCGGGTGGAGGGACGGCTACACCTTC

clone size: NA
J gene: TRBJ2-7
V gene: TRBV27
D gene: TRBD1
CDR3 protein: CASSWDRGSEQYF
CDR3 DNA: TGTGCCAGCAGCTGGGACAGGGGATCCGAGCAGTACTTC

clone size: few
J gene: TRBJ2-1
V gene: TRBV6-2/TRBV6-3
D gene: TRBD2
CDR3 protein: CASSYVGRAFLNEQFF
CDR3 DNA: TGTGCCAGCAGTTACGTCGGGAGGGCCTTTTTAAATGAGCAGTTCTTC

clone size: few
J gene: TRBJ2-3
V gene: TRBV5-1
D gene: NA
CDR3 protein: CASSFRADTQYF
CDR3 DNA: TGCGCCAGCAGCTTCAGGGCTGATACGCAGTATTTT

clone size: NA
J gene: TRBJ1-6
V gene: TRBV28
D gene: NA
CDR3 protein: CASIPPEQGYSPLHF
CDR3 DNA: TGTGCCAGCATCCCACCCGAACAGGGCTATTCACCCCTCCACTTT

clone size: NA
J gene: TRBJ2-5
V gene: TRBV29-1
D gene: NA
CDR3 protein: CSVVQDLQETQYF
CDR3 DNA: TGCAGCGTTGTGCAGGATCTACAAGAGACCCAGTACTTC

clone size: many
J gene: TRBJ2-2
V gene: TRBV5-1
D gene: NA
CDR3 protein: CASSLELNGELFF
CDR3 DNA: TGCGCCAGCAGCTTGGAACTTAACGGGGAGCTGTTTTTT

clone size: NA
J gene: TRBJ2-5
V gene: TRBV3-1/TRBV3-2
D gene: TRBD2
CDR3 protein: CASSQSGLALETQYF
CDR3 DNA: TGTGCCAGCAGCCAGTCGGGACTAGCGTTAGAGACCCAGTACTTC

clone size: NA
J gene: TRBJ1-4
V gene: TRBV6-6
D gene: TRBD1
CDR3 protein: CASTRQGNVRKLFF
CDR3 DNA: TGTGCCAGCACTCGACAGGGAAATGTTCGAAAACTGTTTTTT

clone size: few
J gene: TRBJ2-7
V gene: TRBV27
D gene: NA
CDR3 protein: CASSSGTEQYF
CDR3 DNA: TGTGCCAGCAGTTCAGGCACCGAGCAGTACTTC

clone size: NA
J gene: TRBJ2-6
V gene: TRBV7-3
D gene: TRBD1
CDR3 protein: CASSETGSGANVLTF
CDR3 DNA: TGTGCCAGCAGCGAGACAGGGTCTGGGGCCAACGTCCTGACTTTC

clone size: NA
J gene: TRBJ1-2
V gene: TRBV30
D gene: NA
CDR3 protein: CAWSPRGGYTF
CDR3 DNA: TGTGCCTGGAGCCCCCGGGGTGGCTACACCTTC

clone size: NA
J gene: TRBJ2-3
V gene: TRBV7-9
D gene: TRBD2
CDR3 protein: CASSLAAGGTDTQYF
CDR3 DNA: TGTGCCAGCAGCTTAGCAGCGGGAGGCACAGATACGCAGTATTTT

clone size: NA
J gene: TRBJ2-4
V gene: TRBV19
D gene: TRBD1
CDR3 protein: CASSGTGGDKNIQYF
CDR3 DNA: TGTGCCAGTAGCGGGACAGGTGGTGACAAAAACATTCAGTACTTC

clone size: NA
J gene: TRBJ1-5
V gene: TRBV28
D gene: TRBD1
CDR3 protein: CASSPDRGQRNQPQHF
CDR3 DNA: TGTGCCAGCAGTCCCGACAGGGGGCAGCGCAATCAGCCCCAGCATTTT

clone size: NA
J gene: TRBJ1-1
V gene: TRBV27
D gene: TRBD1
CDR3 protein: CASRGQLMNTEAFF
CDR3 DNA: TGTGCCAGCAGGGGACAGCTAATGAACACTGAAGCTTTCTTT

clone size: NA
J gene: TRBJ2-7
V gene: TRBV28
D gene: TRBD2
CDR3 protein: CASSSLAGSYEQYF
CDR3 DNA: TGTGCCAGCAGTTCACTAGCGGGGTCCTACGAGCAGTACTTC

clone size: NA
J gene: TRBJ1-2
V gene: TRBV27
D gene: TRBD1
CDR3 protein: CASSLAGTGWLGYTF
CDR3 DNA: TGTGCCAGCAGTCTTGCTGGGACAGGGTGGCTTGGCTACACCTTC

clone size: NA
J gene: TRBJ2-7
V gene: TRBV15
D gene: NA
CDR3 protein: CATSRDIGQFSYEQYF
CDR3 DNA: TGTGCCACCAGCAGAGATATAGGACAGTTCTCCTACGAGCAGTACTTC

clone size: NA
J gene: TRBJ2-5
V gene: TRBV5-6
D gene: NA
CDR3 protein: CASSAAVREYQETQYF
CDR3 DNA: TGTGCCAGCAGCGCTGCCGTGCGGGAATACCAAGAGACCCAGTACTTC

clone size: once
J gene: TRBJ2-5
V gene: TRBV12-3/TRBV12-4
D gene: NA
CDR3 protein: CASRPGYQETQYF
CDR3 DNA: TGTGCCAGCAGACCGGGGTACCAAGAGACCCAGTACTTC

clone size: NA
J gene: TRBJ2-1
V gene: TRBV9
D gene: NA
CDR3 protein: CASSPRGWSNEQFF
CDR3 DNA: TGTGCCAGCAGCCCCCGAGGGTGGTCCAATGAGCAGTTCTTC

clone size: NA
J gene: TRBJ1-5
V gene: TRBV15
D gene: TRBD1
CDR3 protein: CATSAGGTGLGQPQHF
CDR3 DNA: TGTGCCACCAGCGCAGGGGGTACAGGGCTGGGACAGCCCCAGCATTTT

clone size: NA
J gene: TRBJ1-4
V gene: TRBV4-2
D gene: NA
CDR3 protein: CASSQEGRVEEKLFF
CDR3 DNA: TGTGCCAGCAGCCAAGAGGGCAGGGTTGAAGAAAAACTGTTTTTT

clone size: NA
J gene: TRBJ1-1
V gene: TRBV7-2
D gene: NA
CDR3 protein: CASSSFGVGGTEAFF
CDR3 DNA: TGTGCCAGCAGCTCGTTTGGGGTCGGAGGGACTGAAGCTTTCTTT

clone size: once
J gene: TRBJ1-1
V gene: TRBV10-3
D gene: NA
CDR3 protein: CAITKGRGTEAFF
CDR3 DNA: TGTGCCATCACCAAAGGCAGGGGCACTGAAGCTTTCTTT

clone size: NA
J gene: TRBJ2-4
V gene: TRBV28
D gene: TRBD2
CDR3 protein: CASSFRTSPAIQYF
CDR3 DNA: TGTGCCAGCAGTTTCCGGACTAGCCCAGCCATTCAGTACTTC

clone size: NA
J gene: TRBJ2-7
V gene: TRBV28
D gene: TRBD1
CDR3 protein: CASTDDRGPTYEQYF
CDR3 DNA: TGTGCCAGCACAGATGACAGGGGTCCTACCTACGAGCAGTACTTC

clone size: few
J gene: TRBJ1-3
V gene: TRBV5-6
D gene: NA
CDR3 protein: CASSLVAGRTSGNTIYF
CDR3 DNA: TGTGCCAGCAGCTTGGTGGCGGGCCGTACAAGTGGAAACACCATATATTTT

clone size: many
J gene: TRBJ2-3
V gene: TRBV4-2
D gene: NA
CDR3 protein: CASSQDRVSTDTQYF
CDR3 DNA: TGTGCCAGCAGCCAAGATCGGGTTAGCACAGATACGCAGTATTTT

clone size: once
J gene: TRBJ2-1
V gene: TRBV9
D gene: NA
CDR3 protein: CASSVDWSYNEQFF
CDR3 DNA: TGTGCCAGCAGCGTAGACTGGTCCTACAATGAGCAGTTCTTC

clone size: NA
J gene: TRBJ1-1
V gene: TRBV19
D gene: NA
CDR3 protein: CASSVTRDTEAFF
CDR3 DNA: TGTGCCAGTAGTGTAACCCGGGACACTGAAGCTTTCTTT

clone size: NA
J gene: TRBJ1-5
V gene: TRBV4-2
D gene: NA
CDR3 protein: CASSQPGTSAVRPQHF
CDR3 DNA: TGTGCCAGCAGCCAACCCGGGACTTCTGCAGTCCGGCCCCAGCATTTT

clone size: few
J gene: TRBJ2-3
V gene: TRBV24-1
D gene: TRBD1
CDR3 protein: CATSDMDREDRDTQYF
CDR3 DNA: TGTGCCACCAGTGACATGGACAGGGAGGATCGAGATACGCAGTATTTT

clone size: NA
J gene: TRBJ1-1
V gene: TRBV11-2
D gene: NA
CDR3 protein: CASSLRTGNSLGNTEAFF
CDR3 DNA: TGTGCCAGCAGCTTGAGAACAGGGAATAGTTTGGGGAACACTGAAGCTTTCTTT